These 10 T cell receptor beta chains were sequenced from one sample in a study of tissue T cells after allogeneic stem cell transplantation. The protocol was immunoSEQ multiplex PCR, while the TCRdb copy is restricted to in-frame clones and leaves out a portion. The sample shows just under 7,500 clones, around 68% of them seen only once. Sequenced material: blood. These receptors all come from a female BALB/c mouse in good health. Mice of this strain are of MHC haplotype H2-d.

Of note for this clone: Each gene name is a mouse one. The CDR3 goes on 1 residue after the read ends, and that part is filled in from the germline J gene. V and J are TRBV4 and TRBJ2-1, with 9 nucleotides matching TRBD1. J lost 1 base, V lost 5 bases, and 0 bases had no gene match. CDR1 and CDR2 from the germline V gene are LGHDT and YNNKQL (reference sequence). The CDR3 totals 14 residues. CDR3 protein: CASSGQGNYAEQFF. Incomplete CDR3 DNA: TGTGCCAGCAGCGGACAGGGGAACTATGCTGAGCAGTTC.

Regarding this clone: Any gene name here is a mouse gene name. The CDR3 end falls 1 residue outside the read, so it is completed with the germline J gene. V and J are TRBV2 and TRBJ1-1; D is undetermined. The CDR3 covers 12 residues. Germline V lookup: CDR1 LGHNA, CDR2 YSYQKL. V shed 1 base and J shed 4 bases, with 4 bases lying between them. The CDR3 DNA, read in part, is TGTGCCAGCAGCCAAGTTGTCACAGAAGTCTTC. It specifies CASSQVVTEVF. The CDR3 in its entirety is CASSQVVTEVFF.

On this clone itself: Genes and germline are mouse. The read terminates 1 residue before the CDR3 end, so the remaining end is supplied by the germline J gene. J is TRBJ1-3 and V is TRBV2; D perhaps matches TRBD1 (5 bases). Germline CDR1 and CDR2: LGHNA and YSYQKL. This CDR3 is built from 14 residues. Trimming cost V 4 bases and J 0 bases, with 7 bases left between them. The CDR3 here is CASSRDGSGNTLYF. Partial CDR3 DNA: TGTGCCAGCAGCCGGGACGGTTCTGGAAATACGCTCTAT. Based on the CDR3 plus reference TRBV2 and TRBJ1-3, the full variable domain is DPKIIQKPKYLVAVTGSEKILICEQYLGHNAMYWYRQSAKKPLEFMFSYSYQKLMDNQTASSRFQPQSSKKNHLDLQITALKPDDSATYFCASSRDGSGNTLYFGEGSRLIVV.

With regard to this clone: These gene names are mouse names. The missing CDR3 end, 1 residue past where the read stops, is filled in from the germline J gene. The gene calls are TRBV13-1 and TRBJ2-3; D gene ambiguous. The germline V and J ends were trimmed by 1 base and 2 bases, with 8 bases remaining between them. Per the germline V gene, CDR1 is NSHNY and CDR2 is SYGAGN. The CDR3 consists of 14 residues. This chain's CDR3 is CASSDLIFAETLYF. Incomplete CDR3 DNA: TGTGCCAGCAGTGATTTGATTTTTGCAGAAACGCTGTAT.

Points on this clone: Each gene name is a mouse one. The CDR3 is cut off 1 residue early in the read; its end comes from the germline J gene. V and J are TRBV13-1 and TRBJ2-5; possibly TRBD1 for D (5 bases). V lost 2 bases to trimming and J lost 2 bases, with 6 bases between them. The CDR3 spans 13 residues. CDR1 NSHNY and CDR2 SYGAGN come from the germline V gene. Incomplete CDR3 DNA: TGTGCCAGCAGTGACCAGGGCCAAGACACCCAGTAC. It translates to CASSDQGQDTQY. The whole CDR3 protein reads CASSDQGQDTQYF.

In regard to this clone: Genes and germline come from the mouse. The read falls 1 residue short of the CDR3 end, and the missing part is taken from the germline J gene. This chain uses TRBV4 with TRBJ2-2; D is possibly TRBD1 (5 bases). V gave up 6 bases and J gave up 2 bases, with 7 bases separating them. The CDR3 spans 13 residues. Germline V gene lookup returns CDR1 LGHDT and CDR2 YNNKQL (reference sequence). The CDR3 spells CASSRQNTGQLYF. The part of the CDR3 DNA that was read is TGTGCCAGCAGTCGACAGAACACCGGGCAGCTCTAC.

A remark on this clone: Gene names follow the mouse nomenclature. The CDR3 goes on 1 residue after the read ends, and that part is filled in from the germline J gene. This chain joins TRBV31 and TRBJ2-4; weak D call: TRBD2 (5 bases). Germline loops: CDR1 GKSSPN, CDR2 SITVG. The ends were cut back, 0 bases at V and 0 bases at J, with 13 bases in the middle. The CDR3 consists of 16 residues. CDR3 residues: CAWSLPPDFSQNTLYF. Incomplete CDR3 DNA: TGTGCCTGGAGTCTACCCCCGGACTTTAGTCAAAACACCTTGTAC. The variable domain in full, completed from reference TRBV31 and TRBJ2-4, reads AQTIHQWPVAEIKAVGSPLSLGCTIKGKSSPNLYWYWQATGGTLQQLFYSITVGQVESVVQLNLSASRPKDDQFILSTEKLLLSHSGFYLCAWSLPPDFSQNTLYFGAGTRLSVL.

Details on this clone: Gene names and germline match the mouse. The read finishes 1 residue shy of the CDR3 end, and the germline J gene is used to complete it. J is TRBJ2-7 and V is TRBV26; 7 bases are shared with TRBD2. The CDR3 covers 10 residues. The germline CDR1 and CDR2 sequences are KGHPV and FQNQEV (reference sequence). The CDR3 DNA, read in part, is TGTGCGGGGGGGGGTCATGAACAGTAC. Its protein product is CAGGGHEQY. The CDR3 in full is CAGGGHEQYF.

Comment on this clone: Mouse gene names and germline throughout. CDR3 sequence: CASAGISNERLFF. The CDR3 bases that were read are TGTGCCAGCGCAGGAATTTCCAACGAAAGATTATTT. The rearrangement uses TRBV13-2 and TRBJ1-4; no reliable D call. The CDR3 goes on 1 residue after the read ends, and that part is filled in from the germline J gene. The CDR3 is made up of 13 amino acids. CDR1 is NNHNN, CDR2 SYGAGS, per germline (reference sequence). Trimming left V 6 bases short and J 0 bases short, with 6 bases between.

In regard to this clone: Gene names and germline refer to mouse. The DNA ends 1 residue before the CDR3 does, and the rest of the CDR3 is filled in from the germline J gene. V gene TRBV29 combines with J gene TRBJ2-7; TRBD2 aligns across 9 bases. The V gene end was trimmed by 7 bases and the J gene end by 3 bases; junction bases not matched to a gene: 4. The CDR3 consists of 13 residues. Per germline, CDR1 MSHET and CDR2 SYDVDS. The CDR3 is CASTGLGFYEQYF. Incomplete CDR3 DNA: TGTGCTAGCACTGGACTGGGGTTCTATGAACAGTAC.